This T cell receptor beta chain was found in a study of cytomegalovirus exposure and HLA in healthy donors. Findings and limits, study-wide: On later analysis, the bulk of CMV-associated TCR beta chains appeared to be HLA-restricted.

The CDR3 totals 14 residues. At least ten counts were recorded for this clone. Its antigen is not known. PCR amplification relied on 60 Vbeta primers (plus 13 Jbeta primers). In the original processing: The count from a later analysis was about 80 million unique TCR beta chains, some 11 million of them shared. Assay used: immunoSEQ multiplex PCR; TCRdb lists only in-frame clones, some missing. V, J and clone size are those of that table, while D and trimming were read from the DNA. The sample consists of some 170,000 clones, around three quarters of them appearing once. This clonotype was sampled from a middle-aged woman in good health and CMV-seronegative. The chain joins TRBV21-1 to TRBJ2-7; no check of the table's D call, TRBD2, against the DNA was made. TRBV21-1 constitutes a pseudogene. Sequenced input: PBMCs. This CDR3 is CASSKEAPSYEQYF. In DNA form, the CDR3 reads TGTGCCAGCAGCAAAGAAGCCCCTTCCTACGAGCAGTACTTC.